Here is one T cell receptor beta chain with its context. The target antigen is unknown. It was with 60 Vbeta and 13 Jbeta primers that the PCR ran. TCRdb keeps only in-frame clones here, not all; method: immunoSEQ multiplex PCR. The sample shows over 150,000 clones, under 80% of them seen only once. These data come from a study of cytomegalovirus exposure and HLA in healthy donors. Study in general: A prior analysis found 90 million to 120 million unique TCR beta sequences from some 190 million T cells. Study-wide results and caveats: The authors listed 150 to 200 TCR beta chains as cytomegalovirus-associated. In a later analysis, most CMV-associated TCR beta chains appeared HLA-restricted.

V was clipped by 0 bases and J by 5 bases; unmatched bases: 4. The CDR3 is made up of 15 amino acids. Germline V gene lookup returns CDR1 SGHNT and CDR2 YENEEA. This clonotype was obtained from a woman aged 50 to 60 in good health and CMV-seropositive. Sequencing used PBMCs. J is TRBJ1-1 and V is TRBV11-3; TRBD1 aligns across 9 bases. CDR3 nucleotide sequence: TGTGCCAGCAGCTTAGATGGGACAGGGAGGACTGAAGCTTTCTTT. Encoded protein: CASSLDGTGRTEAFF. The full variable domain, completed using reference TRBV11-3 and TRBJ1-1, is EAGVVQSPRYKIIEKKQPVAFWCNPISGHNTLYWYLQNLGQGPELLIRYENEEAVDDSQLPKDRFSAERLKGVDSTLKIQPAELGDSAVYLCASSLDGTGRTEAFFGQGTRLTVV.